The source of this T cell receptor (beta chain) is a study of neoadjuvant nivolumab and ipilimumab in lung cancer. The CDR3 runs to 13 residues. V was pared by 2 bases and J by 8 bases, with 8 bases of the junction left unmatched. Germline V gives CDR1 GTSNPN, CDR2 SVGIG (reference sequence). Only in-frame clones appear in the TCRdb table, and some are missing; sequencing was by immunoSEQ multiplex PCR. This sample yields around 30,000 clones, of which around 80% are seen a single time; 5% to 6% belongs to the top ten. The chain uses TRBV30 and TRBJ1-2; 7 nucleotides line up with TRBD1. This TCR derives from an adult with non-small cell lung cancer. The input for sequencing was tumor tissue, taken after neoadjuvant nivolumab, alone or with ipilimumab, at or shortly before surgery. The CDR3 reads CAWSSTGNQGYTF. CDR3 coding DNA: TGTGCCTGGAGTTCGACAGGGAATCAGGGCTACACCTTC.